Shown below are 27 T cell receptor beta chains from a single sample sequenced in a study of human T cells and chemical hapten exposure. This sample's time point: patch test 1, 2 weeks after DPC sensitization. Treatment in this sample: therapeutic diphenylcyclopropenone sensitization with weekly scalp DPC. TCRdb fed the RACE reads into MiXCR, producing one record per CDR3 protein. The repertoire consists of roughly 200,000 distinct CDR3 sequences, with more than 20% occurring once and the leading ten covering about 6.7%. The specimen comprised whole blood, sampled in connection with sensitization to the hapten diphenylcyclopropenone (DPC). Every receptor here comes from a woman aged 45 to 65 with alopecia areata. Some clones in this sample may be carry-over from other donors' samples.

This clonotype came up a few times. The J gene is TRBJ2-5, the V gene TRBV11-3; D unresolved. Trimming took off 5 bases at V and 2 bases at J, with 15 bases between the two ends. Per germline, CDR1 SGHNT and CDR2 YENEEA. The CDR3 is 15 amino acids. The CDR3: CASSRQLLRQETQYF. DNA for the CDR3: TGTGCCAGCAGCCGGCAGCTATTGCGTCAAGAGACCCAGTACTTC.

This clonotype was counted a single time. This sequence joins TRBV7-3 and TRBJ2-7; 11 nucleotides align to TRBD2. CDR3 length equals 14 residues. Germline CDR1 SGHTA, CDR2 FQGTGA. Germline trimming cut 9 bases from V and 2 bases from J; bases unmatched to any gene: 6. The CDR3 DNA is TGTGCCAGTAGCCGACTAGCGGGACCCTACGAGCAGTACTTC. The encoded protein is CASSRLAGPYEQYF.

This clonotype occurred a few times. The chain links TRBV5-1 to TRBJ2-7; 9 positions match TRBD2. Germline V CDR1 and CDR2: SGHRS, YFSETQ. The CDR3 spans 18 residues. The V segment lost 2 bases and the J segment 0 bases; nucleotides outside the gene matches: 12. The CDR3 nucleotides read TGCGCCAGCAGCTTCAACAGTGTAGCGGGAGCGAACTCCTACGAGCAGTACTTC. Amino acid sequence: CASSFNSVAGANSYEQYF. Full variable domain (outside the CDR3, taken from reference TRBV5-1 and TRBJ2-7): KAGVTQTPRYLIKTRGQQVTLSCSPISGHRSVSWYQQTPGQGLQFLFEYFSETQRNKGNFPGRFSGRQFSNSRSEMNVSTLELGDSALYLCASSFNSVAGANSYEQYFGPGTRLTVT.

CDR3 coding DNA: TGCAGCGTCTACAGGGGCCCATCCTACAATGAGCAGTTCTTC. Translation gives CSVYRGPSYNEQFF. This sequence joins TRBV20-1 and TRBJ2-1; 7 nucleotides line up with TRBD1. This CDR3 has 14 residues. The germline gives CDR1 DFQATT, CDR2 SNEGSKA (reference sequence).

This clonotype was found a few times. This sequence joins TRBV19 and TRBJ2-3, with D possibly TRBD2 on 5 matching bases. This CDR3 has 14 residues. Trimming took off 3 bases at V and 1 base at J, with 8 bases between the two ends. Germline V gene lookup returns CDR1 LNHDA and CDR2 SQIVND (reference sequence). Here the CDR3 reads CASSMGVRTDTQYF. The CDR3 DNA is TGTGCCAGTAGTATGGGAGTTCGCACAGATACGCAGTATTTT. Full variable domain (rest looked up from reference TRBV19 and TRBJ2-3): DGGITQSPKYLFRKEGQNVTLSCEQNLNHDAMYWYRQDPGQGLRLIYYSQIVNDFQKGDIAEGYSVSREKKESFPLTVTSAQKNPTAFYLCASSMGVRTDTQYFGPGTRLTVL.

The DNA of the CDR3 is TGTGCCATCGGAGAATTCAGCTCCTACAATGAGCAGTTCTTC. Encoded protein: CAIGEFSSYNEQFF. The chain employs TRBV27 and TRBJ2-1; D unresolved. The germline gives CDR1 MNHEY, CDR2 SMNVEV (reference sequence). The CDR3 has 14 residues. The V end lost 10 bases, the J end lost 0 bases, and 13 bases lay between the germline ends.

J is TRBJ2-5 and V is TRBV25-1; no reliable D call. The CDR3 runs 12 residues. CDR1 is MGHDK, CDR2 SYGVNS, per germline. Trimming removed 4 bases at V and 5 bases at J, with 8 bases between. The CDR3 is CASSGLRETQYF. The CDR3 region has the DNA TGTGCCAGCAGTGGCCTGAGGGAGACCCAGTACTTC.

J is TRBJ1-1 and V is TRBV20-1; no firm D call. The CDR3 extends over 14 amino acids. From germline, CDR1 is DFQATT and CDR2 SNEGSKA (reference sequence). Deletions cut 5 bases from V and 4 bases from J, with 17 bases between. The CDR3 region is CSAAERRRITEAFF. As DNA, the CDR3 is TGCAGTGCTGCTGAGAGAAGAAGAATCACTGAAGCTTTCTTT.

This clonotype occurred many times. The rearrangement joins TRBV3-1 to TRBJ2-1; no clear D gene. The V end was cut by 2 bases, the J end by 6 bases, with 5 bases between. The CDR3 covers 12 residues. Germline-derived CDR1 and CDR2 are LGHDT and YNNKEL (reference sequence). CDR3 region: CASSQLGNEQFF. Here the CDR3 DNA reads TGTGCCAGCAGCCAACTAGGCAATGAGCAGTTCTTC.

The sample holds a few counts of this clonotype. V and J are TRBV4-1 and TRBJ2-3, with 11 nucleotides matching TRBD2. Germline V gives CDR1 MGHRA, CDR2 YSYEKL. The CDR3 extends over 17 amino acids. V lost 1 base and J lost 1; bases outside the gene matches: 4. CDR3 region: CASSQVLAGEGTDTQYF. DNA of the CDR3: TGCGCCAGCAGCCAAGTACTAGCGGGAGAAGGCACAGATACGCAGTATTTT.

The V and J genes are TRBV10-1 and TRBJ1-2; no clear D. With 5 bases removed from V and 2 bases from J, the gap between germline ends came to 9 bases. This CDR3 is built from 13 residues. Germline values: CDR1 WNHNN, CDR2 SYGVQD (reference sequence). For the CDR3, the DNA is TGCGCCAGCAGTCCCGGGAACAACTATGGCTACACCTTC. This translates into CASSPGNNYGYTF.

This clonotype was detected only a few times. The CDR3 nucleotides read TGCGCCAGCAGCTTGAGCGACCCCGGTGAAAGGGAAGCTTTCTTT. This sequence encodes CASSLSDPGEREAFF. The chain combines TRBV5-1 with TRBJ1-1; D is unclear. Germline loops: CDR1 SGHRS, CDR2 YFSETQ. There are 15 residues in the CDR3. Trimming took 1 base from V and 8 from J, leaving 18 bases between them.

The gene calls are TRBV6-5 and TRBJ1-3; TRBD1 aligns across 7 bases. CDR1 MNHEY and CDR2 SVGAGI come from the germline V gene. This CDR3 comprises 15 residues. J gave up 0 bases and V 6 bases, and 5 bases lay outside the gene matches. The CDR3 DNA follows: TGTGCCAGCAGCCGGGACAGTTTCTCTGGAAACACCATATATTTT. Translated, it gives CASSRDSFSGNTIYF.

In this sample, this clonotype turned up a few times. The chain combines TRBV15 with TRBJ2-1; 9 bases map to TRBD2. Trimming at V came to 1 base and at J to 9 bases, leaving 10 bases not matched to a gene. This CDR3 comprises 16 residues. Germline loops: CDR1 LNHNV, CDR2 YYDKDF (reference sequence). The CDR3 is CATSRGASGIGGEQFF. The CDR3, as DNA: TGTGCCACCAGCAGAGGGGCTAGCGGGATTGGTGGTGAGCAGTTCTTC.

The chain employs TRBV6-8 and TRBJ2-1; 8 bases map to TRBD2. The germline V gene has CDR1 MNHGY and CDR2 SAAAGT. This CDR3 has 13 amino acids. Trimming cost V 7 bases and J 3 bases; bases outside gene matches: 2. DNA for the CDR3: TGTGCCAGCAAGAGCGGGAGCTACAATGAGCAGTTCTTC. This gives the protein CASKSGSYNEQFF.

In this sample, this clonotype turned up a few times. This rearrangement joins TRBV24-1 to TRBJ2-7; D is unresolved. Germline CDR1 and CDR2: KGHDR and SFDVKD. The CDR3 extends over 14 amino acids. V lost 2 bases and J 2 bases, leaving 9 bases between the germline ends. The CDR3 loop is CATSDSRTPYEQYF. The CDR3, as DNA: TGTGCCACCAGTGATTCCCGGACCCCCTACGAGCAGTACTTC.

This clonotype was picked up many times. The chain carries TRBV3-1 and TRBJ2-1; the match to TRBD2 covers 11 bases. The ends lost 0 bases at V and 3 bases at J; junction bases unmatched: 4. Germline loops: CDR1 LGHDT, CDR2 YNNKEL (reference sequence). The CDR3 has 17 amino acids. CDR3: CASSQDLAGGSYNEQFF. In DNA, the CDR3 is TGTGCCAGCAGCCAAGATTTAGCGGGAGGGAGCTACAATGAGCAGTTCTTC.

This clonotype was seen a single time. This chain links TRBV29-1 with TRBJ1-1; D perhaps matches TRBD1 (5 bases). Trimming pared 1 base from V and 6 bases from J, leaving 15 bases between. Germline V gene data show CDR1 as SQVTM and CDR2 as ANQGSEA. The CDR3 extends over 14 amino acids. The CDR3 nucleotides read TGCAGCGTTGAAGTAGGGCAGGGAATCTCTGAAGCTTTCTTT. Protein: CSVEVGQGISEAFF. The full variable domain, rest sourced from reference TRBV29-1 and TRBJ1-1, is SAVISQKPSRDICQRGTSLTIQCQVDSQVTMMFWYRQQPGQSLTLIATANQGSEATYESGFVIDKFPISRPNLTFSTLTVSNMSPEDSSIYLCSVEVGQGISEAFFGQGTRLTVV.

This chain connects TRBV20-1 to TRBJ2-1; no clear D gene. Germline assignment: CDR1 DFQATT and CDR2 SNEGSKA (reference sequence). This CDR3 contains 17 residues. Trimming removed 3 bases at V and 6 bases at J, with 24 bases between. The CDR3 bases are TGCAGTGCTAGGGGCCTTTCATGGGCAGCCCCACCCAATGAGCAGTTCTTC. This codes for CSARGLSWAAPPNEQFF.

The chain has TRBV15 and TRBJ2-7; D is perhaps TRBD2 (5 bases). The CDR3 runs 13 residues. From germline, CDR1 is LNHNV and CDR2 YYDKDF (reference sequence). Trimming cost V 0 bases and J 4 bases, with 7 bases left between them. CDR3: CATSRDRRYEQYF. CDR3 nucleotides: TGTGCCACCAGCAGAGATAGGAGGTACGAGCAGTACTTC.

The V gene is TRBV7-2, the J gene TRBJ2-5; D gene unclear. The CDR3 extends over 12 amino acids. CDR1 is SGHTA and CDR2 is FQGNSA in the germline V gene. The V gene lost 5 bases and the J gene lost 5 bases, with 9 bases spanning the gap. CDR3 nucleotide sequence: TGTGCCAGCAGCCACCAGGTTGAGACCCAGTACTTC. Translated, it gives CASSHQVETQYF.

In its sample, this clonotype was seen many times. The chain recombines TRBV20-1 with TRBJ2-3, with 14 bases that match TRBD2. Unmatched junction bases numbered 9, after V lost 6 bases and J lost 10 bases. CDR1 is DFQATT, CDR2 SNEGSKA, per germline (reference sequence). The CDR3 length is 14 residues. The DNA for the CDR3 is TGCAGTGCCCCGGGACTAGCGGGAGCTTATTCGCAGTATTTT. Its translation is CSAPGLAGAYSQYF.

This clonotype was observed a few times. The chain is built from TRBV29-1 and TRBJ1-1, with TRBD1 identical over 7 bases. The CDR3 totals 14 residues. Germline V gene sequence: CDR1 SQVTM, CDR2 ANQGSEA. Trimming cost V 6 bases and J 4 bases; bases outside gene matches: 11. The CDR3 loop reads CSVTGKTGVTEAFF. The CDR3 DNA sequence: TGCAGCGTAACCGGGAAAACAGGGGTCACTGAAGCTTTCTTT.

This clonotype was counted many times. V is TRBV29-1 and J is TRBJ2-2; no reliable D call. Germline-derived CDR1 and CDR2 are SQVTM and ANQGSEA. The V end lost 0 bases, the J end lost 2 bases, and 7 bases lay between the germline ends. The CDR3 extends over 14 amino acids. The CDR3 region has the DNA TGCAGCGTTGAAGATGGGCGAAACACCGGGGAGCTGTTTTTT. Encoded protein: CSVEDGRNTGELFF.

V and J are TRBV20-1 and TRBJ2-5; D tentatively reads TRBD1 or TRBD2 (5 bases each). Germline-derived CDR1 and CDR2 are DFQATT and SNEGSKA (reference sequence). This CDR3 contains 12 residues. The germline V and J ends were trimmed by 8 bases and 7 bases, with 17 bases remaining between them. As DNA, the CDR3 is TGCAGTACCAGGGACCCCCCTGGGACCCAGTACTTC. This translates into CSTRDPPGTQYF.

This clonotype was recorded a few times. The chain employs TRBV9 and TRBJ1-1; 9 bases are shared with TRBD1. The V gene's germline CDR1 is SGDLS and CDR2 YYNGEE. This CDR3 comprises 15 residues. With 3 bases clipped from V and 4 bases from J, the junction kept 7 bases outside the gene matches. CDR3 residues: CASSGGGQGLTEAFF. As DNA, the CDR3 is TGTGCCAGCAGCGGAGGGGGACAGGGTCTCACTGAAGCTTTCTTT. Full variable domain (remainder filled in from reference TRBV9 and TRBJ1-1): DSGVTQTPKHLITATGQRVTLRCSPRSGDLSVYWYQQSLDQGLQFLIQYYNGEERAKGNILERFSAQQFPDLHSELNLSSLELGDSALYFCASSGGGQGLTEAFFGQGTRLTVV.

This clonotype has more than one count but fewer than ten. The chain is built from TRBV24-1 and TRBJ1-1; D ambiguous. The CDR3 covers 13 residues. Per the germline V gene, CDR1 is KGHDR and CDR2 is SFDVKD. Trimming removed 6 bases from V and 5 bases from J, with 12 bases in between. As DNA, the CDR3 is TGTGCCACCAGTTCAGGCCTGGGAACTGAAGCTTTCTTT. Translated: CATSSGLGTEAFF.